These 30 T cell receptor beta chains originate from one sample sequenced in a study of blood T cells in healthy people across ages. Together with a sample-barcoded 5' primer, a J-beta primer mix was included in a second PCR lasting roughly 6 to 12 cycles. TCRdb recomputed calls from the 5' RACE reads with MiXCR, one row per CDR3 protein. The sample records about 1.4 million distinct CDR3 sequences, approximately 60% being singletons. Sequenced: blood. Receptors were obtained from a man younger than 35 in good health.

The chain joins TRBV11-2 to TRBJ2-1, with TRBD2 matching 7 bases. Per the germline V gene, CDR1 is SGHAT and CDR2 is FQNNGV. This CDR3 has 14 residues. J lost 2 bases, V lost 3 bases, and 1 base had no gene match. The CDR3 loop reads CASSFREAYNEQFF. The CDR3 region has the DNA TGTGCCAGCAGCTTTCGGGAGGCCTACAATGAGCAGTTCTTC.

The CDR3 spells CASSLAWTSYELYF. CDR3 DNA: TGCGCCAGCAGCTTGGCTTGGACTAGCTACGAGCTGTACTTC. This sequence joins TRBV5-1 and TRBJ2-5, with 8 bases lining up with TRBD2. This CDR3 is built from 14 residues. Per germline, CDR1 SGHRS and CDR2 YFSETQ. Trimming took 0 bases from V and 13 from J; bases not matched to a gene: 11.

The CDR3 nucleotides are TGCGCCAGCAGCCAACCATCCGGGACTAGCCTCACAGATACGCAGTATTTT. As protein: CASSQPSGTSLTDTQYF. The J gene is TRBJ2-3, the V gene TRBV4-1; TRBD2 matches at 9 bases. The ends lost 2 bases at V and 2 bases at J; junction bases unmatched: 8. The CDR3 is 17 residues long. Germline loops: CDR1 MGHRA, CDR2 YSYEKL.

The chain links TRBV6-5 to TRBJ1-2; D ambiguous. This CDR3 is 15 amino acids long. Trimming pared 1 base from V and 4 bases from J, leaving 13 bases between. In germline, CDR1 is MNHEY, CDR2 SVGAGI. This CDR3 reads CASSYFYSEFYGYTF. The CDR3 nucleotides are TGTGCCAGCAGTTACTTCTACAGTGAGTTCTATGGCTACACCTTC.

A single count supports this clonotype. J is TRBJ2-7 and V is TRBV15, with TRBD1 matching over 7 bases. This CDR3 comprises 16 residues. The V and J ends lost 1 base and 4 bases, in that order; junction bases with no gene match: 10. CDR1 is LNHNV and CDR2 is YYDKDF in the germline V gene (reference sequence). The CDR3 sequence is CATSRGWTGPTYEQYF. CDR3 coding DNA: TGTGCCACCAGCAGAGGTTGGACAGGTCCCACTTACGAGCAGTACTTC.

The V and J genes are TRBV7-2 and TRBJ2-1; possibly TRBD2 for D (6 bases). The V end was cut by 7 bases, the J end by 9 bases, with 22 bases between. This CDR3 contains 15 residues. Germline V gene lookup returns CDR1 SGHTA and CDR2 FQGNSA. The chain's CDR3 is CASIYVGGAWGEQFF. The CDR3 bases are TGTGCCAGCATCTACGTCGGCGGGGCGTGGGGTGAGCAGTTCTTC.

This clonotype is a singleton in its sample. A read error may account for a junction end that differs from germline. V usage is TRBV28 and J usage is TRBJ2-3; D possibly matches TRBD1 or TRBD2 (6 bases each). This CDR3 is built from 15 residues. Germline lookup yields CDR1 MDHEN and CDR2 SYDVKM. CDR3 coding DNA: TGCGCCAGCAGAAATAAGGGGGACTTCACAGATACGCAGTATTTT. As protein: CASRNKGDFTDTQYF.

This clonotype was recorded many times. This rearrangement joins TRBV27 to TRBJ2-3; D not certain. Germline lookup yields CDR1 MNHEY and CDR2 SMNVEV (reference sequence). The CDR3 covers 11 residues. Trimming took off 6 bases at V and 2 bases at J, with 3 bases between the two ends. CDR3 nucleotide sequence: TGTGCCAGCAGCCACACAGATACGCAGTATTTT. Its protein is CASSHTDTQYF.

The chain is built from TRBV5-1 and TRBJ1-4, with TRBD1 matching over 7 bases. From germline, CDR1 is SGHRS and CDR2 YFSETQ. Germline trimming cut 3 bases from V and 8 bases from J; bases unmatched to any gene: 7. The CDR3 consists of 14 residues. This CDR3 is CASSSDRVDEKLFF. As DNA, the CDR3 is TGCGCCAGCAGCTCTGACAGGGTGGACGAAAAACTGTTTTTT.

The J gene is TRBJ1-6, the V gene TRBV20-1; TRBD1 matches at 8 bases. CDR3 length equals 14 residues. J lost 10 bases, V lost 0 bases, and 5 bases had no gene match. Germline values: CDR1 DFQATT, CDR2 SNEGSKA (reference sequence). CDR3 residues: CSAREGQGWSPLHF. The CDR3 nucleotides read TGCAGTGCTAGAGAAGGACAGGGTTGGTCACCCCTCCACTTT.

The chain links TRBV5-6 to TRBJ2-1, with 7 bases lining up with TRBD1. The CDR3 covers 17 residues. The J segment lost 13 bases and the V segment lost 3 bases, leaving 22 bases of the junction unmatched. The V gene's germline CDR1 is SGHDT and CDR2 YYEEEE. CDR3 protein: CASSSYRTGQLQETQFF. The CDR3 nucleotides are TGTGCCAGCAGCTCTTACAGGACGGGACAGCTACAAGAGACCCAGTTCTTC.

The V call is TRBV27, the J call TRBJ2-7; no reliable D call. The germline V gene has CDR1 MNHEY and CDR2 SMNVEV (reference sequence). The CDR3 is made up of 14 amino acids. The V gene lost 2 bases and the J gene lost 3 bases, with 11 bases spanning the gap. CDR3 in amino acids: CASSLKGPRYEQYF. The CDR3 nucleotides are TGTGCCAGCAGTTTAAAGGGCCCCCGCTACGAGCAGTACTTC.

This chain connects TRBV6-6 to TRBJ2-7; no definite D call. CDR3 length: 13 residues. The germline V gene encodes CDR1 MNHNY and CDR2 SVGAGI (reference sequence). Trimming shortened V by 1 base and J by 7 bases, and 11 bases separated the two germline ends. The CDR3 spells CASSYYPGEEQYF. In nucleotides, the CDR3 is TGTGCCAGCAGTTACTATCCGGGCGAAGAGCAGTACTTC.

The chain joins TRBV12-3 or TRBV12-4 to TRBJ2-3, with 12 bases matching TRBD2. With 0 bases clipped from V and 1 base from J, the junction kept 8 bases outside the gene matches. This CDR3 comprises 19 residues. CDR3: CASSLARRTSGVRTDTQYF. CDR3 nucleotides: TGTGCCAGCAGTTTAGCGCGAAGGACTAGCGGGGTCCGCACAGATACGCAGTATTTT.

Here the CDR3 DNA reads TGCAGTGCTAGAGTACCTGGGGGGACTGAAGCTTTCTTT. Translated, it gives CSARVPGGTEAFF. The chain couples TRBV20-1 to TRBJ1-1; D possibly corresponds to TRBD1 (5 bases). V lost 1 base and J 5 bases, leaving 11 bases between the germline ends. The CDR3 consists of 13 residues. Germline values: CDR1 DFQATT, CDR2 SNEGSKA (reference sequence).

V is TRBV7-9 and J is TRBJ2-1; 7 bases are a match to TRBD2. V lost 4 bases to trimming and J lost 3 bases; unmatched junction nucleotides: 18. This CDR3 contains 19 residues. The germline V gene encodes CDR1 SEHNR and CDR2 FQNEAQ (reference sequence). CDR3 sequence reads: CASSSLRAGAQHNYNEQFF. The DNA of the CDR3 is TGTGCCAGCAGCTCCCTAAGGGCGGGAGCCCAACACAACTACAATGAGCAGTTCTTC.

This clonotype was found a few times. The chain combines TRBV20-1 with TRBJ2-6; D remains ambiguous. V was cut by 5 bases and J by 0 bases, with 11 bases left in between. The CDR3 contains 15 residues. CDR1 DFQATT and CDR2 SNEGSKA come from the germline V gene (reference sequence). The CDR3 DNA reads TGCAGTGCTTACGAAGGGCCCTCTGGGGCCAACGTCCTGACTTTC. Encoded protein: CSAYEGPSGANVLTF.

The rearrangement links TRBV6-5 to TRBJ2-5; the D gene is possibly TRBD2 (6 bases). With the DNA end fitting TRBJ2-7 better, the J assignment may be wrong. This CDR3 is built from 10 residues. Germline lookup yields CDR1 MNHEY and CDR2 SVGAGI. This CDR3 reads CACGTYEQYF. CDR3 nucleotide sequence: TGTGCCTGCGGGACCTACGAGCAGTACTTC.

The sample holds a few counts of this clonotype. The rearrangement uses TRBV29-1 and TRBJ2-7; D not resolved. CDR1 SQVTM and CDR2 ANQGSEA come from the germline V gene. Between the trimmed V and J ends, which lost 2 bases and 2 bases, there was a span of 7 bases. This CDR3 spans 12 amino acids. The CDR3 spells CSVEQSPYEQYF. CDR3 bases: TGCAGCGTTGAACAATCCCCCTACGAGCAGTACTTC.

The chain is built from TRBV4-3 and TRBJ1-1, with no clear D. The germline V and J ends were trimmed by 4 bases and 7 bases, with 13 bases remaining between them. The CDR3 runs 13 residues. Germline lookup yields CDR1 LGHNA and CDR2 YSLEER. The CDR3 region is CASSPVGPGEAFF. The CDR3 coding sequence is TGCGCCAGCAGCCCAGTCGGGCCAGGTGAAGCTTTCTTT.

This clonotype was seen more than once but under ten times. The chain links TRBV7-9 to TRBJ2-2, with D perhaps matching TRBD1 or TRBD2 (7 bases each). The germline V gene encodes CDR1 SEHNR and CDR2 FQNEAQ (reference sequence). V was cut by 5 bases and J by 4 bases, with 14 bases left in between. The CDR3 has 15 residues. The CDR3 DNA follows: TGTGCCAGCAGCCTCAGCGGGACAGTCACCGGGGAGCTGTTTTTT. Protein product: CASSLSGTVTGELFF.

The J gene is TRBJ2-7, the V gene TRBV4-3, with D perhaps TRBD2 (6 bases). The CDR3 runs 13 residues. CDR1 and CDR2 from the germline V gene are LGHNA and YSLEER. V shed 0 bases and J shed 7 bases, with 10 bases lying between them. The CDR3 nucleotides are TGCGCCAGCAGCCAAGAGGGGGGAGGTGAGCAGTACTTC. Protein product: CASSQEGGGEQYF.

V is TRBV21-1 and J is TRBJ1-3; the listed D gene, TRBD1, was not tested against the DNA. TRBV21-1 is flagged as a pseudogene. The CDR3 extends over 18 amino acids. The CDR3 nucleotides read TGTGCCAGCAGCAAAGTGAAAGGACAGCCCAACTCTGGAAACACCATATATTTT. Its protein product is CASSKVKGQPNSGNTIYF.

This clonotype came up a few times. V gene TRBV11-2 combines with J gene TRBJ2-5; TRBD1 agrees at 11 bases. Germline values: CDR1 SGHAT, CDR2 FQNNGV. J lost 3 bases, V lost 1 base, and 4 bases had no gene match. The CDR3 covers 16 residues. CDR3 sequence reads: CASSLGTGGAEETQYF. Written as DNA, the CDR3 is TGTGCCAGCAGCTTAGGGACAGGGGGCGCGGAAGAGACCCAGTACTTC.

V usage is TRBV7-2 and J usage is TRBJ1-5; TRBD1 might be the D (5 bases). This CDR3 spans 15 amino acids. Between the trimmed V and J ends, which lost 1 base and 1 base, there was a span of 8 bases. The germline CDR1 and CDR2 sequences are SGHTA and FQGNSA. CDR3 nucleotide sequence: TGTGCCAGCAGCTTAGACAGGATAAGCAATCAGCCCCAGCATTTT. It translates to CASSLDRISNQPQHF.

A note on this clonotype: Germline is not matched at one junction end, which may reflect a read error. V is TRBV5-1 and J is TRBJ2-7, with 7 bases lining up with TRBD2. CDR3 length: 14 residues. Germline assignment: CDR1 SGHRS and CDR2 YFSETQ. In DNA form, the CDR3 reads TGCGCCGGCAGCTTGACGCTAGCGGACTACGAGCAGTACTTC. It yields the protein CAGSLTLADYEQYF.

The chain has TRBV20-1 and TRBJ2-7; either TRBD1 or TRBD2 may supply D (5 bases each). This CDR3 contains 12 residues. With 3 bases removed from V and 6 bases from J, the gap between germline ends came to 12 bases. Germline loops: CDR1 DFQATT, CDR2 SNEGSKA (reference sequence). DNA for the CDR3: TGCAGTGCTAGGGGACCTGCCGTCGAGCAGTACTTC. Translating gives CSARGPAVEQYF.

V is TRBV10-3 and J is TRBJ2-7, with no clear D. Trimming took 1 base from V and 0 from J, leaving 7 bases between them. This CDR3 is built from 14 residues. Germline V lookup: CDR1 ENHRY, CDR2 SYGVKD. This CDR3 reads CAISEYPSSYEQYF. The CDR3 nucleotides are TGTGCCATCAGTGAGTATCCAAGCTCCTACGAGCAGTACTTC.

The chain uses TRBV12-3 or TRBV12-4 and TRBJ2-4; D might be TRBD1 (5 bases). The tail of the sequence fits TRBJ2-7 better, so the J call may be wrong. This CDR3 is 13 amino acids long. CDR3 DNA sequence: TGTGCCAGCAGTTCAGGGAACGCCTACGAGCAGTACTTC. It specifies CASSSGNAYEQYF.

The gene calls are TRBV18 and TRBJ2-5; a weak D match, TRBD2 (6 bases). The CDR3 spans 15 residues. The germline V gene encodes CDR1 KGHSH and CDR2 LQKENI. The V gene lost 2 bases and the J gene lost 1 base, with 11 bases spanning the gap. The CDR3 loop is CASSPLRDSQETQYF. The CDR3 DNA reads TGTGCCAGCTCACCATTACGGGACTCCCAAGAGACCCAGTACTTC.